This passage covers 10 T cell receptor beta chains from one sample sequenced in a study of T cell responses to AZD1222 COVID-19 vaccine. Sequenced by immunoSEQ multiplex PCR; TCRdb stores in-frame clones only, minus some. The sample holds tens of thousands of clones, approximately 88% seen once. Specimen: peripheral blood, collected 28 days after the second AZD1222 dose. Receptors were obtained from an adult who received the AZD1222 COVID-19 vaccine.

The rearrangement uses TRBV28 and TRBJ1-4; no firm D call. Germline loops: CDR1 MDHEN, CDR2 SYDVKM. Trimming took 6 bases from V and 5 from J, leaving 4 bases between them. This CDR3 region has 11 residues. In nucleotides, the CDR3 is TGTGCCAGCAGCCTGAATGAAAAACTGTTTTTT. It specifies CASSLNEKLFF.

The V gene is TRBV7-6, the J gene TRBJ1-2; tentative D call: TRBD1 (6 bases). Germline CDR1 reads SGHVS; CDR2 reads FNYEAQ. V lost 5 bases and J lost 7, with 17 bases in between. This CDR3 has 14 residues. CDR3 nucleotide sequence: TGTGCCAGCAGCAGAGGGGGACCCTCGGGTGGCTACACCTTC. This translates into CASSRGGPSGGYTF.

V and J are TRBV29-1 and TRBJ2-7; the match to TRBD1 covers 9 bases. Germline CDR1 SQVTM, CDR2 ANQGSEA. Trimming cost V 0 bases and J 2 bases; bases outside gene matches: 8. The CDR3 contains 16 residues. The CDR3 bases are TGCAGCGTTGAAGATCGGGACAGGGCCGTACCCTACGAGCAGTACTTC. This encodes CSVEDRDRAVPYEQYF.

This clone has just one count. The chain couples TRBV7-8 to TRBJ2-7; tentative D call: TRBD2 (5 bases). Trimming removed 0 bases at V and 5 bases at J, with 11 bases between. Germline values: CDR1 SGHVS, CDR2 FQNEAQ. The CDR3 runs 14 residues. CDR3 DNA: TGTGCCAGCAGCTTAGCGGGAAGCGGACACGAGCAGTACTTC. Its protein is CASSLAGSGHEQYF.

This clone was seen more than once but under ten times. CDR3 residues: CASSYAGQGHGYTF. In DNA, the CDR3 is TGTGCCAGCAGTTACGCTGGACAGGGGCATGGCTACACCTTC. The chain recombines TRBV6-5 with TRBJ1-2, with 9 bases fitting TRBD1. The J segment lost 6 bases and the V segment lost 2 bases, leaving 4 bases of the junction unmatched. CDR1 is MNHEY and CDR2 is SVGAGI in the germline V gene. The CDR3 extends over 14 amino acids.

The rearrangement links TRBV12-3 or TRBV12-4 to TRBJ2-1; TRBD2 might be the D (6 bases). The CDR3 covers 12 residues. V was clipped by 8 bases and J by 4 bases, with 9 bases between them. CDR3 protein: CASRSGYNEQFF. The CDR3, as DNA: TGTGCCAGCCGTAGCGGTTACAATGAGCAGTTCTTC.

The chain carries TRBV4-2 and TRBJ2-2, with 8 bases aligning to TRBD2. Germline assignment: CDR1 LGHNA and CDR2 YNFKEQ. Trimming at V came to 1 base and at J to 7 bases, leaving 5 bases not matched to a gene. CDR3 size: 15 residues. The CDR3 protein is CASSQAGGRIGELFF. DNA for the CDR3: TGTGCCAGCAGCCAAGCGGGGGGGCGCATCGGGGAGCTGTTTTTT.

The rearrangement links TRBV6-5 to TRBJ1-2; D remains unclear. This CDR3 contains 14 residues. The germline V gene encodes CDR1 MNHEY and CDR2 SVGAGI. V was trimmed by 7 bases and J by 4 bases, leaving 16 bases between them. The CDR3 bases are TGTGCCAGCACCGAGTTTAGGAAGGTCTATGGCTACACCTTC. Its protein is CASTEFRKVYGYTF.

This chain joins TRBV19 and TRBJ1-1, with D perhaps matching TRBD1 (6 bases). Between the trimmed V and J ends, which lost 7 bases and 11 bases, there was a span of 20 bases. Germline CDR1 LNHDA, CDR2 SQIVND (reference sequence). CDR3 size: 13 residues. The DNA for the CDR3 is TGTGCCAGTACCCCGAGGGGGGTTGGGCTCGCTTTCTTT. Translating gives CASTPRGVGLAFF.

V is TRBV28 and J is TRBJ2-7; maybe TRBD1 (6 bases). Trimming took off 3 bases at V and 2 bases at J, with 11 bases between the two ends. The germline V gene encodes CDR1 MDHEN and CDR2 SYDVKM. The CDR3 consists of 14 residues. The CDR3 here is CASSFASGAYEQYF. As DNA, the CDR3 is TGTGCCAGCAGTTTCGCATCAGGGGCCTACGAGCAGTACTTC.